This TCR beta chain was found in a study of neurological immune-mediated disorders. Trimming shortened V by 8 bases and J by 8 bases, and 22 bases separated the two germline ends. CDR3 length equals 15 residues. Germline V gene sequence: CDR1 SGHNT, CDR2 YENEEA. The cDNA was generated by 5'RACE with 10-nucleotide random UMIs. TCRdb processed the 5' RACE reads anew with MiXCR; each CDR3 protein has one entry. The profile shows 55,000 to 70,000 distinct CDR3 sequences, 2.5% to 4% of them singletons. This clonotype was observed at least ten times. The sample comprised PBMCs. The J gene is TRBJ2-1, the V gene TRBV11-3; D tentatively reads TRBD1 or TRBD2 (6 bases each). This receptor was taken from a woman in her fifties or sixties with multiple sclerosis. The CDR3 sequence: CASRGGGVYGDEQFF. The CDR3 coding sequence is TGTGCCAGCCGTGGAGGGGGAGTTTATGGAGATGAGCAGTTCTTC.